The clone carrying this T cell receptor (beta chain) occurred once. From germline, CDR1 is KGHDR and CDR2 SFDVKD. J lost 3 bases, V lost 6 bases, and 7 bases had no gene match. This CDR3 region has 15 residues. These data belong to a study of blood T cell repertoires in COVID-19. About the study: The study drew acute and convalescent COVID-19 samples from the United States, Italy and Spain. From T cells, B-cell-depleted T cells, or PBMCs came the material, which was cDNA or gDNA.

Study processing details: The authors estimated nucleated cell counts from reference gene primer amplification. Profiled with immunoSEQ multiplex PCR; TCRdb holds only in-frame clones, not every one. V, J and clone size reflect that table, while D and trimming were determined from the DNA. In the table there are tens of thousands of clones, roughly four fifths of which are singletons. The origin of this receptor is a woman aged 55-69 years with acute or convalescent COVID-19. Sample: peripheral blood. The J gene is TRBJ2-1, the V gene TRBV24-1, with 7 bases aligning to TRBD1. This CDR3 is CATSPGDRVYNEQFF. The CDR3 coding sequence is TGTGCCACCAGTCCCGGAGACAGGGTCTACAATGAGCAGTTCTTC.